The T cell receptor (beta chain) described here comes from a study of Ad26.COV2.S vaccination and SARS-CoV-2 variants. Study-level information: Trial arm assignment for the donor was COV1001 Ad26.COV2.S. The study gave Ad26.COV2.S intramuscularly, once or twice 56 days apart.

The treatment: 15 to 20 received Ad26.COV2.S at low or high dose, single or two shots; 5 received placebo; per-sample allocation not given. Samples were taken on day 63 after the first vaccine or placebo injection. Germline V lookup: CDR1 MDHEN, CDR2 SYDVKM. There are 14 residues in the CDR3. The V end was cut by 2 bases, the J end by 5 bases, with 13 bases between. Comment on this clone: The antigen is not known.

Overall study results and limits: Measurement of non-spike TCR breadth gave similar results in vaccine and placebo recipients.

The repertoire was sequenced with immunoSEQ multiplex PCR; TCRdb's copy has only in-frame clones and lacks some. The data hold about 390,000 clones, with 92% observed a single time. The TCR originated in a person aged 18-65 years who received the Ad26.COV2.S COVID-19 vaccine or a placebo. The chain uses TRBV28 and TRBJ2-7, with D tentatively TRBD1 (6 bases). Sequencing used peripheral blood, obtained in a trial of Ad26.COV2.S vaccine versus placebo. The CDR3 region is CASSLVQGMHEQYF. The CDR3 DNA sequence: TGTGCCAGCAGTTTAGTTCAGGGGATGCACGAGCAGTACTTC.